This entry concerns a single TCR beta chain. As handled by the study authors: Amplification of reference gene primers was used by the study to estimate nucleated cell counts. TCRdb keeps only in-frame clones here, not all; method: immunoSEQ multiplex PCR. V, J and clone size are taken as reported in that table, and D and trimming were inferred from the DNA itself. The table shows about 210,000 clones, with roughly nine tenths occurring only once. This entry comes from a study of blood T cell repertoires in COVID-19. Looking at the study overall: Some COVID-19 samples were acute and others convalescent; all came from the United States, Italy and Spain. T cells, B-cell-depleted T cells, or PBMCs supplied cDNA or gDNA.

Sequencing was done on a sample of peripheral blood. The sequence was collected from a man aged 40-49 years with acute or convalescent COVID-19.

CDR3: CASRWTGGTGELFF. The CDR3 DNA sequence: TGTGCCAGCCGGTGGACAGGGGGCACCGGGGAGCTGTTTTTT. The rearrangement links TRBV18 to TRBJ2-2, with 10 bases identical to TRBD1. CDR3 size: 14 residues. Trimming at V came to 8 bases and at J to 4 bases, leaving 4 bases not matched to a gene. Germline assignment: CDR1 KGHSH and CDR2 LQKENI.